This TCR beta chain was retrieved from a study of cytomegalovirus exposure and HLA in healthy donors. About the study: From HLA-typed donors, an early data release held tens of millions of unique TCRs.

As regards this clone: The antigen remains unidentified.

Study conclusions and caveats: The study designated 164 TCR beta chains cytomegalovirus-associated. Donors were assumed by presence/absence analyses to have roughly uniform sequencing depth. HLA alleles showed associations with 16,951 TCR beta sequences in a later analysis, at a 0.05 false discovery rate.

This CDR3 contains 14 residues. Germline lookup yields CDR1 SGHTA and CDR2 FQGNSA. The V end lost 1 base, the J end lost 8 bases, and 11 bases lay between the germline ends. The PCR had 60 Vbeta and 13 Jbeta primers. Only in-frame clones appear in the TCRdb table, and some are missing; sequencing was by immunoSEQ multiplex PCR. Here the sample spans more than 90,000 clones, approximately 79% being singletons. The sample consisted of PBMCs. This receptor was taken from a man in his forties or fifties in good health and CMV-seropositive. The gene calls are TRBV7-2 and TRBJ1-4; the D gene is possibly TRBD1 (5 bases). The CDR3 coding sequence is TGTGCCAGCAGCTTAGGGCAGGGCAGAGAAAAACTGTTTTTT. This codes for CASSLGQGREKLFF.